This T cell receptor beta chain was observed in a study of blood T cell repertoires in COVID-19. V shed 3 bases and J 10 bases; nucleotides not matched to a gene: 5. Germline V gives CDR1 LGHDT, CDR2 YNNKEL (reference sequence). CDR3 length: 15 amino acids. Assay used: immunoSEQ multiplex PCR; TCRdb lists only in-frame clones, some missing. The table records some 220,000 clones, approximately 84% of them present only once. This clone was picked up one time. The sequence came from a woman in her twenties or thirties who had recovered from COVID-19. This chain uses TRBV3-1 (or the pseudogene TRBV3-2) with TRBJ1-6, with 11 bases fitting TRBD1. The sample taken for sequencing was peripheral blood. DNA for the CDR3: TGTGCCAGCAGCCAGCGGGACAGGGGGAACTCACCCCTCCACTTT. Its protein is CASSQRDRGNSPLHF.